These 27 T cell receptor beta chains came from one sample sequenced in a study of blood T cell repertoires in COVID-19. Profiling relied on immunoSEQ multiplex PCR, and the TCRdb table lists in-frame clones only, not all of them. The sample shows about 130,000 clones, roughly 85% of them seen only once. Sequencing was done on a sample of peripheral blood. These receptors came from a woman of 80 years or more with COVID-19, enrolled during active disease.

V and J are TRBV19 and TRBJ1-5; D may be TRBD1 (5 bases). Germline loops: CDR1 LNHDA, CDR2 SQIVND (reference sequence). V lost 8 bases, J lost 7 bases, and 15 bases lay in between. The CDR3 spans 13 residues. The CDR3, as DNA: TGTGCCAGTGAGGTGGGGGGTACCCAGCCCCAGCATTTT. Translation: CASEVGGTQPQHF.

The chain couples TRBV5-5 to TRBJ2-3, with D possibly matching TRBD1 (6 bases). V gave up 2 bases and J gave up 2 bases, with 12 bases separating them. This CDR3 has 15 amino acids. Germline V gives CDR1 SGHKS, CDR2 YYEKEE (reference sequence). The chain's CDR3 is CASSFMDSFTDTQYF. CDR3 DNA sequence: TGTGCCAGCAGCTTCATGGACAGCTTCACAGATACGCAGTATTTT.

V usage is TRBV7-8 and J usage is TRBJ1-4; D not resolved. Trimming removed 1 base at V and 6 bases at J, with 9 bases between. Germline V gene lookup returns CDR1 SGHVS and CDR2 FQNEAQ. This CDR3 is 14 amino acids long. The CDR3 region is CASSLGGAYEKLFF. Here the CDR3 DNA reads TGTGCCAGCAGCTTAGGAGGCGCCTATGAAAAACTGTTTTTT.

J is TRBJ1-5 and V is TRBV28; 7 nucleotides line up with TRBD1. Germline V gene data show CDR1 as MDHEN and CDR2 as SYDVKM. V lost 7 bases to trimming and J lost 5 bases; unmatched junction nucleotides: 5. The CDR3 has 13 residues. CDR3 in DNA: TGTGCCAGCATACAGGGGCGCTATCAGCCCCAGCATTTT. This encodes CASIQGRYQPQHF.

The chain employs TRBV19 and TRBJ1-1; D call uncertain. Trimming left V 9 bases short and J 4 bases short, with 18 bases between. CDR1 is LNHDA, CDR2 SQIVND, per germline (reference sequence). The CDR3 contains 14 residues. CDR3 region: CASGGRELSTEAFF. In DNA form, the CDR3 reads TGTGCCAGCGGCGGTCGGGAGTTGAGCACTGAAGCTTTCTTT.

V and J are TRBV5-4 and TRBJ1-3; TRBD1 matches at 7 bases. Looked up from germline, CDR1 is SGHNT and CDR2 is YYREEE (reference sequence). Trimming cost V 3 bases and J 0 bases; bases outside gene matches: 9. This CDR3 has 17 residues. The DNA for the CDR3 is TGTGCCAGCAGCTCCGGACAGGCTCAATCCTCTGGAAACACCATATATTTT. Amino acids: CASSSGQAQSSGNTIYF.

Only one count was recorded for this clone. The chain combines TRBV10-2 with TRBJ2-7; D gene ambiguous. CDR1 and CDR2 from the germline V gene are WSHSY and SAAADI. This CDR3 comprises 16 residues. Between the trimmed V and J ends, which lost 3 bases and 1 base, there was a span of 16 bases. CDR3 DNA: TGCGCCAGCAGTGACTTTCGTTCCCCGTTTTCCTACGAGCAGTACTTC. The encoded protein is CASSDFRSPFSYEQYF.

This rearrangement joins TRBV6-5 to TRBJ2-5; TRBD1 matches at 7 bases. V trimming: 6 bases; J trimming: 3 bases; junction bases outside the gene matches: 1. The CDR3 extends over 12 amino acids. Looked up from germline, CDR1 is MNHEY and CDR2 is SVGAGI. The CDR3 region is CASRTGKETQYF. CDR3 nucleotides: TGTGCCAGCAGGACAGGGAAAGAGACCCAGTACTTC.

V gene TRBV30 combines with J gene TRBJ2-1; 9 nucleotides align to TRBD1. J lost 5 bases, V lost 0 bases, and 5 bases had no gene match. The CDR3 is made up of 15 amino acids. Germline V lookup: CDR1 GTSNPN, CDR2 SVGIG (reference sequence). The CDR3: CAWSVAGQGNNEQFF. The CDR3 DNA is TGTGCCTGGAGTGTAGCGGGACAGGGAAACAATGAGCAGTTCTTC.

This clone came up a few times. This sequence joins TRBV28 and TRBJ1-4; D possibly corresponds to TRBD1 (5 bases). Germline V CDR1 and CDR2: MDHEN, SYDVKM. V was pared by 11 bases and J by 4 bases, with 17 bases between. This CDR3 spans 14 amino acids. The CDR3 sequence is CASRSGGYNEKLFF. The DNA of the CDR3 is TGTGCCTCAAGATCGGGGGGGTATAATGAAAAACTGTTTTTT.

The CDR3 DNA reads as TGCGCCAGCAGCTTGGAAGCGACTAATGAAAAACTGTTTTTT. Translation: CASSLEATNEKLFF. This chain connects TRBV5-1 to TRBJ1-4; D gene ambiguous. This CDR3 has 14 residues. Germline lookup yields CDR1 SGHRS and CDR2 YFSETQ. The V end was cut by 0 bases, the J end by 2 bases, with 5 bases between.

The J gene is TRBJ2-3, the V gene TRBV7-8, with 12 bases aligning to TRBD2. Germline CDR1 and CDR2: SGHVS and FQNEAQ. Losses at the gene ends were 5 bases for V and 7 bases for J; bases not matched to a gene: 10. This CDR3 has 16 residues. CDR3 nucleotides: TGTGCCAGCAGCCTAAAACGCCTAGCGGGAGGGTATACGCAGTATTTT. Protein product: CASSLKRLAGGYTQYF.

This clone was seen a handful of times. V is TRBV7-8 and J is TRBJ2-7, with 9 bases aligning to TRBD1. CDR1 is SGHVS, CDR2 FQNEAQ, per germline. The CDR3 spans 14 residues. J gave up 1 base and V 4 bases, and 2 bases lay outside the gene matches. As DNA, the CDR3 is TGTGCCAGCAGCTCCGGGACAGGGTCCTACGAGCAGTACTTC. It is translated as CASSSGTGSYEQYF. The variable domain in full, with the rest retrieved from reference TRBV7-8 and TRBJ2-7, is GAGVSQSPRYKVAKRGQDVALRCDPISGHVSLFWYQQALGQGPEFLTYFQNEAQLDKSGLPSDRFFAERPEGSVSTLKIQRTQQEDSAVYLCASSSGTGSYEQYFGPGTRLTVT.

The chain combines TRBV7-9 with TRBJ1-6; D unclear. Trimming removed 10 bases at V and 5 bases at J, with 12 bases between. The CDR3 contains 13 residues. Germline-derived CDR1 and CDR2 are SEHNR and FQNEAQ (reference sequence). The CDR3 DNA is TGTGCCACCACGGGAGCCCATAATTCACCCCTCCACTTT. Its protein is CATTGAHNSPLHF.

This chain links TRBV6-5 with TRBJ2-3; D is undetermined. Per germline, CDR1 MNHEY and CDR2 SVGAGI. The V end lost 6 bases, the J end lost 8 bases, and 15 bases lay between the germline ends. The CDR3 length is 13 residues. The CDR3: CASSSRPDSTQYF. The CDR3 nucleotides read TGTGCCAGCAGCTCCCGACCTGACTCTACGCAGTATTTT.

This chain uses TRBV7-8 with TRBJ2-1, with 11 bases that match TRBD2. The junction had 7 bases not matched to a gene; V was cut back by 5 bases and J by 4 bases. Germline CDR1 reads SGHVS; CDR2 reads FQNEAQ. The CDR3 has 16 residues. The CDR3 region has the DNA TGTGCCAGCAGCCGAGGAACTAGCGGGAGTTACAATGAGCAGTTCTTC. Translated: CASSRGTSGSYNEQFF.

The rearrangement uses TRBV18 and TRBJ2-2; possible D gene TRBD2, 6 bases. The CDR3 runs 16 residues. V lost 3 bases and J lost 3, with 14 bases in between. CDR1 and CDR2 from the germline V gene are KGHSH and LQKENI. The CDR3 nucleotides are TGTGCCAGCTCACCCACCGGGAGTACCGACACCGGGGAGCTGTTTTTT. It yields the protein CASSPTGSTDTGELFF.

The V and J genes are TRBV7-2 and TRBJ2-1; a weak D match, TRBD2 (6 bases). CDR1 SGHTA and CDR2 FQGNSA come from the germline V gene. The ends were cut back, 3 bases at V and 7 bases at J, with 13 bases in the middle. This CDR3 is 14 amino acids long. CDR3 residues: CASSFTGSANEQFF. Here the CDR3 DNA reads TGTGCCAGCAGCTTCACCGGGAGCGCAAATGAGCAGTTCTTC.

The chain links TRBV7-2 to TRBJ2-2; a possible D gene is TRBD2 (5 bases). This CDR3 comprises 15 residues. Trimming stripped 1 base from V and 5 bases from J, with 11 bases between. Germline V CDR1 and CDR2: SGHTA, FQGNSA. CDR3 bases: TGTGCCAGCAGCTTAGTGGACTTCGCTACCGGGGAGCTGTTTTTT. The encoded protein is CASSLVDFATGELFF.

The J gene is TRBJ1-4, the V gene TRBV6-1; D not certain. The CDR3 runs to 15 residues. Germline V gene sequence: CDR1 MNHNS, CDR2 SASEGT. The V and J ends lost 3 bases and 6 bases respectively, with 14 bases between them. CDR3 DNA sequence: TGTGCCAGCAGTGATTCCGGGGTGTTAGATGAAAAACTGTTTTTT. It translates to CASSDSGVLDEKLFF.

This rearrangement joins TRBV3-1 (or the pseudogene TRBV3-2) to TRBJ2-1; D remains unclear. Germline CDR1 LGHDT, CDR2 YNNKEL (reference sequence). The CDR3 length is 14 residues. The V end lost 1 base, the J end lost 2 bases, and 6 bases lay between the germline ends. The CDR3 nucleotides read TGTGCCAGCAGCCAAGCGAGCGCCTACAATGAGCAGTTCTTC. Protein: CASSQASAYNEQFF.

The genes are TRBV3-1 (or the pseudogene TRBV3-2) and TRBJ2-7; D ambiguous. CDR3 size: 17 residues. Trimming stripped 2 bases from V and 3 bases from J, with 20 bases between. Germline V gene lookup returns CDR1 LGHDT and CDR2 YNNKEL (reference sequence). The CDR3 DNA is TGTGCCAGCAGCCAAAAGGCTAGGATCAGAACTCACTACGAGCAGTACTTC. Amino acid sequence: CASSQKARIRTHYEQYF.

The rearrangement uses TRBV5-1 and TRBJ2-1; D may be TRBD1 (5 bases). The CDR3 is made up of 15 amino acids. V was clipped by 1 base and J by 0 bases, with 8 bases between them. The germline CDR1 and CDR2 sequences are SGHRS and YFSETQ. The CDR3 bases are TGCGCCAGCAGCTTGCAGGGTAACTCCTACAATGAGCAGTTCTTC. Protein sequence: CASSLQGNSYNEQFF.

This chain joins TRBV5-5 and TRBJ2-1; D is undetermined. The V and J ends lost 4 bases and 6 bases respectively, with 5 bases between them. Germline V lookup: CDR1 SGHKS, CDR2 YYEKEE (reference sequence). The CDR3 covers 11 residues. CDR3 protein: CASSRGNEQFF. The CDR3 nucleotides read TGTGCCAGCAGCCGAGGCAATGAGCAGTTCTTC.

The gene calls are TRBV19 and TRBJ1-2; possible D gene TRBD1, 5 bases. Germline V lookup: CDR1 LNHDA, CDR2 SQIVND (reference sequence). The length of the CDR3 is 14 residues. Between the trimmed V and J ends, which lost 3 bases and 8 bases, there was a span of 16 bases. In nucleotides, the CDR3 is TGTGCCAGTAGTATCTCGACGGCAGGGTCAGGCTACACCTTC. Its translation is CASSISTAGSGYTF.

The rearrangement joins TRBV7-2 to TRBJ2-7; D is perhaps TRBD1 (6 bases). This CDR3 has 15 amino acids. Germline V gene sequence: CDR1 SGHTA, CDR2 FQGNSA. Trimming removed 5 bases from V and 3 bases from J, with 17 bases in between. The CDR3 sequence is CASSQAGRTVYEQYF. CDR3 nucleotide sequence: TGTGCCAGCAGCCAGGCGGGTAGGACAGTCTACGAGCAGTACTTC.

This clone showed up just a few times. The chain employs TRBV5-1 and TRBJ1-6; D gene unclear. The CDR3 consists of 15 residues. V was shortened by 4 bases and J by 8 bases, with 16 bases between the two germline ends. Germline CDR1 is SGHRS and CDR2 is YFSETQ. The CDR3 is CASSVYTNHYSPLHF. The CDR3 nucleotides are TGCGCCAGCAGCGTGTACACCAACCATTATTCACCCCTCCACTTT.